This is a list of T cell receptor beta chains from one sample in a study of human T cells and chemical hapten exposure. TCRdb recomputed calls from the RACE reads with MiXCR, one row per CDR3 protein. This table has fewer than 300,000 distinct CDR3 sequences, about 7.7% appearing once. Sample: whole blood, taken in connection with sensitization to the hapten diphenylcyclopropenone (DPC). The source is a young man with alopecia areata. Some clones in this sample may be carry-over from other donors' samples. Both conserved end residues are part of each CDR3. D genes are given only for firm matches. Clone size is stated in some rows and not others, as once, few, many or a class when expanded.

CDR3 protein | CDR3 DNA | V gene | D gene | J gene | clone size
CASSFTGGGSPLHF | TGCGCCAGCAGCTTTACAGGGGGCGGGTCACCCCTCCACTTT | TRBV5-1 | TRBD1 | TRBJ1-6 | many
CASSFWLLRTDTQYF | TGTGCCAGCAGTTTTTGGCTTCTCCGCACAGATACGCAGTATTTT | TRBV27 | . | TRBJ2-3 | few
CASSNTDTSSLGGNQPQHF | TGTGCCAGCAGTAATACGGACACTAGTTCCCTTGGGGGCAATCAGCCCCAGCATTTT | TRBV6-2/TRBV6-3 | . | TRBJ1-5 | many
CASSLPGDRVGNTIYF | TGTGCCAGCAGCTTGCCGGGTGACAGGGTCGGAAACACCATATATTTT | TRBV7-2 | TRBD1 | TRBJ1-3 | .
CASSPARLGNTEAFF | TGCGCCAGCAGCCCCGCTCGTTTAGGGAACACTGAAGCTTTCTTT | TRBV5-1 | . | TRBJ1-1 | .
CASSPMEARTVEAFF | TGCGCCAGCAGCCCCATGGAAGCCCGAACTGTCGAAGCTTTCTTT | TRBV4-3 | . | TRBJ1-1 | few
CSVGGTGLMNTEAFF | TGCAGCGTTGGGGGGACAGGGCTCATGAACACTGAAGCTTTCTTT | TRBV29-1 | TRBD1 | TRBJ1-1 | .
CASSLAQGARPQHF | TGTGCCAGCAGCTTAGCGCAGGGGGCGCGGCCCCAGCATTTT | TRBV7-2 | TRBD1 | TRBJ1-5 | few
CASSSAPGMGNQPQHF | TGTGCCAGCAGCTCAGCGCCGGGTATGGGCAATCAGCCCCAGCATTTT | TRBV7-9 | . | TRBJ1-5 | few
CASSDVFVATNYGYTF | TGTGCCAGCAGTGACGTGTTTGTCGCCACTAACTATGGCTACACCTTC | TRBV2 | . | TRBJ1-2 | few
CASSQDRFGAGNTIYF | TGTGCCAGCAGCCAAGACAGGTTCGGCGCTGGAAACACCATATATTTT | TRBV3-1 | . | TRBJ1-3 | .
CASSSDRLNTEAFF | TGTGCCAGCAGCTCGGACAGGCTGAACACTGAAGCTTTCTTT | TRBV11-2 | TRBD1 | TRBJ1-1 | .
CASRRTGGRTEAFF | TGTGCCAGCAGACGAACGGGGGGAAGGACTGAAGCTTTCTTT | TRBV5-4 | . | TRBJ1-1 | many
CASSEQDTGELFF | TGTGCCAGCAGTGAACAGGATACCGGGGAGCTGTTTTTT | TRBV6-4 | . | TRBJ2-2 | many
CASTRRGTGNTEAFF | TGTGCCAGCACCCGACGCGGAACAGGGAACACTGAAGCTTTCTTT | TRBV6-2/TRBV6-3 | . | TRBJ1-1 | few
CASSSGGTRYNSPLHF | TGTGCCAGCAGCTCCGGGGGGACTCGGTATAATTCACCCCTCCACTTT | TRBV6-5 | . | TRBJ1-6 | few
CASSRYRDPREWTQYF | TGTGCCAGCAGCCGATACCGGGACCCGCGGGAATGGACCCAGTACTTC | TRBV3-1 | . | TRBJ2-5 | many
CSVFYRGEGYTF | TGCAGCGTCTTCTACAGGGGAGAGGGCTACACCTTC | TRBV29-1 | TRBD1 | TRBJ1-2 | few
CASSTRGSSTDTQYF | TGTGCCAGCAGTACCAGGGGGTCAAGCACAGATACGCAGTATTTT | TRBV6-5 | TRBD1 | TRBJ2-3 | many
CASHRAGGNVDGYTF | TGTGCCAGCCATAGGGCAGGGGGGAATGTAGATGGCTACACCTTC | TRBV28 | TRBD1 | TRBJ1-2 | few
CASRGGQRGKQPQHF | TGTGCCAGCAGGGGGGGACAGAGGGGTAAACAGCCCCAGCATTTT | TRBV12-3/TRBV12-4 | TRBD1 | TRBJ1-5 | few
CASRMTGQNYGYTF | TGTGCCAGCAGAATGACAGGTCAAAACTATGGCTACACCTTC | TRBV28 | . | TRBJ1-2 | once
CASSRDFLAHEQFF | TGCGCCAGCAGCCGGGACTTCCTGGCCCATGAGCAGTTCTTC | TRBV4-1 | . | TRBJ2-1 | .
CSAAMGLAGGRGNIQYF | TGCAGTGCTGCCATGGGACTAGCGGGGGGGCGAGGAAACATTCAGTACTTC | TRBV20-1 | TRBD2 | TRBJ2-4 | few
CASTSRSRQGAVITLEQFF | TGTGCCAGCACCTCCCGTTCAAGACAGGGGGCAGTAATCACTTTGGAGCAGTTCTTC | TRBV5-6 | TRBD1 | TRBJ2-1 | .
CASSLSGDLNTEAFF | TGTGCCAGCAGTCTTTCGGGAGATTTGAACACTGAAGCTTTCTTT | TRBV27 | . | TRBJ1-1 | .
CASSLFARDTQYF | TGTGCCAGCAGTTTATTCGCCCGGGATACGCAGTATTTT | TRBV12-3/TRBV12-4 | . | TRBJ2-3 | many
CASSTGEDSTNYGYTF | TGTGCCAGCAGCACGGGCGAGGACTCTACTAACTATGGCTACACCTTC | TRBV7-9 | . | TRBJ1-2 | few
CASSLRRLAGRETQYF | TGTGCCAGCAGCTTACGTAGACTAGCGGGACGGGAGACCCAGTACTTC | TRBV7-8 | TRBD2 | TRBJ2-5 | many
CSAKRQELGYTF | TGCAGTGCTAAACGACAGGAACTTGGCTACACCTTC | TRBV20-1 | . | TRBJ1-2 | .
CASSTPGLYTGELFF | TGTGCCAGCAGTACCCCAGGGTTGTACACCGGGGAGCTGTTTTTT | TRBV6-1 | . | TRBJ2-2 | few
CASSFGQAATNEKLFF | TGTGCCAGCAGTTTCGGACAGGCAGCAACTAATGAAAAACTGTTTTTT | TRBV6-5 | TRBD1 | TRBJ1-4 | few
CASSRDRGHRFGNQPQHF | TGTGCCAGCAGCCGGGACAGGGGTCATCGGTTCGGCAATCAGCCCCAGCATTTT | TRBV28 | TRBD1 | TRBJ1-5 | .
CASSPIGRETQYF | TGTGCCAGCAGCCCCATAGGGAGGGAGACCCAGTACTTC | TRBV3-1 | . | TRBJ2-5 | many
CASSEQYNQPQHF | TGTGCCAGCAGTGAACAGTACAATCAGCCCCAGCATTTT | TRBV6-4 | . | TRBJ1-5 | .
CASSQFAVGGNSPLHF | TGCGCCAGCAGCCAATTCGCTGTGGGGGGGAATTCACCCCTCCACTTT | TRBV4-1 | . | TRBJ1-6 | .
CASRSGTPFVEQYF | TGTGCCAGCAGATCCGGGACACCCTTTGTCGAGCAGTACTTC | TRBV6-5 | . | TRBJ2-7 | many
CASSFRDRGLGLRDTQYF | TGTGCCAGCAGTTTCCGGGACAGGGGACTTGGTCTTCGAGATACGCAGTATTTT | TRBV6-6 | TRBD1 | TRBJ2-3 | many
CAISFSGTTAGELFF | TGTGCCATCAGTTTCTCCGGGACTACGGCCGGGGAGCTGTTTTTT | TRBV10-3 | TRBD2 | TRBJ2-2 | few
CSASQLGQGYNSPLHF | TGCAGTGCTAGTCAGCTTGGACAGGGCTATAATTCACCCCTCCACTTT | TRBV20-1 | TRBD1 | TRBJ1-6 | .
CASRPQGGPNYGYTF | TGTGCCAGCAGGCCCCAGGGCGGTCCTAACTATGGCTACACCTTC | TRBV7-9 | . | TRBJ1-2 | .
CASSPGVPSGNTIYF | TGTGCCAGCTCACCTGGAGTACCATCTGGAAACACCATATATTTT | TRBV18 | . | TRBJ1-3 | many
CASSLVGQASSYNSPLHF | TGTGCCAGCAGCTTAGTCGGCCAGGCCAGCTCCTATAATTCACCCCTCCACTTT | TRBV7-2 | . | TRBJ1-6 | few
CASSLERYGYTF | TGCGCCAGCAGCTTGGAAAGATATGGCTACACCTTC | TRBV5-1 | . | TRBJ1-2 | few
CASRGLGNSPLHF | TGCGCCAGCAGGGGACTGGGAAATTCACCCCTCCACTTT | TRBV4-3 | . | TRBJ1-6 | .
CAISAVESTQYF | TGTGCCATCAGTGCGGTCGAGAGTACGCAGTATTTT | TRBV10-3 | . | TRBJ2-3 | .
CASSPQYEQYF | TGTGCCAGCAGCCCCCAGTACGAGCAGTACTTC | TRBV7-3 | . | TRBJ2-7 | .
CASSPGQGAVNTEAFF | TGTGCCAGCAGTCCAGGACAGGGGGCGGTAAACACTGAAGCTTTCTTT | TRBV27 | TRBD1 | TRBJ1-1 | many
CASSFQGPEKLFF | TGTGCCAGCAGTTTTCAGGGTCCCGAAAAACTGTTTTTT | TRBV12-3/TRBV12-4 | . | TRBJ1-4 | few
CASSSRGPINSPLHF | TGTGCCAGCAGTTCGAGGGGACCGATTAATTCACCCCTCCACTTT | TRBV12-3/TRBV12-4 | . | TRBJ1-6 | many
CASSPPRRGLGEKLFF | TGTGCCAGCAGCCCGCCCCGGCGGGGTTTGGGTGAAAAACTGTTTTTT | TRBV7-2 | . | TRBJ1-4 | .
CASSEQGELGTEAFF | TGTGCCAGCAGTGAACAGGGGGAGTTAGGGACTGAAGCTTTCTTT | TRBV6-1 | TRBD1 | TRBJ1-1 | few
CSATRTTTNYNEQFF | TGCAGTGCTACCCGAACAACCACCAATTACAATGAGCAGTTCTTC | TRBV20-1 | . | TRBJ2-1 | .